These 25 T cell receptor beta chains originate from one sample sequenced in a study of CD8 T cells in Susac syndrome. After extraction with the RNeasy kit, roughly 0.45 to 1 ug of the RNA was reverse transcribed using random hexamers. TCRdb recomputed calls from the immunoSEQ multiplex PCR reads with MiXCR, one row per CDR3 protein. The sample yields around 100,000 distinct CDR3 sequences, nearly 97% seen once. Sequencing was performed on CD8+ T cells from PBMCs. The receptors come from a human donor with Susac syndrome.

The chain employs TRBV3-1 and TRBJ1-6; tentative D call: TRBD1 (5 bases). Germline assignment: CDR1 LGHDT and CDR2 YNNKEL (reference sequence). Deletions cut 0 bases from V and 6 bases from J, with 9 bases between. The CDR3 runs 15 residues. CDR3 region: CASSQDGHINSPLHF. The CDR3, as DNA: TGTGCCAGCAGCCAAGACGGACATATTAATTCACCCCTCCACTTT. The full variable domain, completed using reference TRBV3-1 and TRBJ1-6, is DTAVSQTPKYLVTQMGNDKSIKCEQNLGHDTMYWYKQDSKKFLKIMFSYNNKELIINETVPNRFSPKSPDKAHLNLHINSLELGDSAVYFCASSQDGHINSPLHFGNGTRLTVT.

This sequence joins TRBV9 and TRBJ2-7; 9 bases are a match to TRBD1. Germline CDR1 is SGDLS and CDR2 is YYNGEE. The V and J ends lost 4 bases and 3 bases, in that order; junction bases with no gene match: 8. CDR3 size: 15 residues. CDR3 residues: CASSRTGTGIYEQYF. Here the CDR3 DNA reads TGTGCCAGCAGCCGGACCGGGACAGGGATCTACGAGCAGTACTTC.

The chain is built from TRBV12-3 or TRBV12-4 and TRBJ1-5, with no clear D. V lost 3 bases and J lost 11, with 8 bases in between. The CDR3 spans 11 residues. The CDR3 DNA sequence: TGTGCCAGCAGTTTGGATTGGGCCCAGCATTTT. Encoded protein: CASSLDWAQHF.

This clonotype has only one observation. The chain recombines TRBV5-1 with TRBJ2-5; 8 nucleotides match TRBD1. V was pared by 4 bases and J by 6 bases, with 8 bases of the junction left unmatched. CDR3 length: 14 residues. Per germline, CDR1 SGHRS and CDR2 YFSETQ. In DNA form, the CDR3 reads TGCGCCAGCAGCGTGGACAGGGATGGTCAGACCCAGTACTTC. It codes for CASSVDRDGQTQYF.

The genes are TRBV7-2 and TRBJ2-5, with TRBD2 identical over 11 bases. Germline CDR1 SGHTA, CDR2 FQGNSA. The CDR3 runs to 15 residues. The junction had 6 bases not matched to a gene; V was cut back by 6 bases and J by 3 bases. The CDR3 reads CASRSSGRPEETQYF. The CDR3 bases are TGTGCCAGCAGATCTAGCGGGAGGCCCGAAGAGACCCAGTACTTC.

This chain joins TRBV15 and TRBJ2-1, with D possibly TRBD2 on 6 matching bases. Trimming pared 5 bases from V and 8 bases from J, leaving 13 bases between. The germline gives CDR1 LNHNV, CDR2 YYDKDF (reference sequence). The length of the CDR3 is 13 residues. CDR3: CATSEGRRDEQFF. In DNA form, the CDR3 reads TGTGCCACCAGCGAGGGGAGGAGGGATGAGCAGTTCTTC.

This clonotype was seen only once. The chain joins TRBV15 to TRBJ2-3; D is perhaps TRBD2 (5 bases). Trimming took 0 bases from V and 2 from J, leaving 9 bases between them. This CDR3 has 15 amino acids. Per the germline V gene, CDR1 is LNHNV and CDR2 is YYDKDF (reference sequence). The CDR3 DNA reads as TGTGCCACCAGCAGAGAGAGCGGTCTCACAGATACGCAGTATTTT. The encoded protein is CATSRESGLTDTQYF.

This rearrangement joins TRBV11-2 to TRBJ1-1; D is unresolved. CDR3 length: 14 residues. Germline lookup yields CDR1 SGHAT and CDR2 FQNNGV. Trimming cost V 10 bases and J 4 bases, with 19 bases left between them. Here the CDR3 reads CATRRAFHVTEAFF. CDR3 bases: TGTGCCACCCGTCGGGCCTTCCACGTCACTGAAGCTTTCTTT.

The chain carries TRBV28 and TRBJ1-2; 7 nucleotides line up with TRBD1. Germline CDR1 is MDHEN and CDR2 is SYDVKM. The CDR3 runs to 14 residues. V gave up 5 bases and J gave up 4 bases; unmatched junction bases: 7. CDR3 nucleotides: TGTGCCAGCAGTCCGGGACAGCGGGCCTATGGCTACACCTTC. This gives the protein CASSPGQRAYGYTF.

CDR3 DNA: TGTGCCACCAGGGCTAGTACCGCCGGGGAGCTGTTTTTT. This translates into CATRASTAGELFF. V and J are TRBV15 and TRBJ2-2; no clear D gene. Looked up from germline, CDR1 is LNHNV and CDR2 is YYDKDF (reference sequence). This CDR3 region has 13 residues. V was trimmed by 6 bases and J by 6 bases, leaving 11 bases between them.

The V and J genes are TRBV7-9 and TRBJ2-2; no definite D call. Germline V gives CDR1 SEHNR, CDR2 FQNEAQ (reference sequence). V shed 0 bases and J shed 7 bases, with 0 bases lying between them. The CDR3 is 11 amino acids. The CDR3 loop is CASSLAGELFF. CDR3 bases: TGTGCCAGCAGCTTAGCCGGGGAGCTGTTTTTT.

This clonotype showed up just once. V usage is TRBV27 and J usage is TRBJ1-6, with a possible D match to TRBD1 (6 bases). CDR3 length: 17 amino acids. Germline V gene data show CDR1 as MNHEY and CDR2 as SMNVEV (reference sequence). V was pared by 3 bases and J by 3 bases, with 15 bases between. CDR3 bases: TGTGCCAGCAGTTTTAGGACAGAGAACGTCTATAATTCACCCCTCCACTTT. Residues: CASSFRTENVYNSPLHF.

The gene calls are TRBV29-1 and TRBJ1-2; D call uncertain. Trimming removed 4 bases at V and 5 bases at J, with 11 bases between. The V gene's germline CDR1 is SQVTM and CDR2 ANQGSEA. The CDR3 loop spans 12 amino acids. The CDR3 nucleotides read TGCAGCGTTGTAAACAACCCTTATGGCTACACCTTC. Its protein is CSVVNNPYGYTF.

The rearrangement uses TRBV7-9 and TRBJ2-3, with D unresolved. The CDR3 extends over 14 amino acids. CDR1 and CDR2 (germline): SEHNR, FQNEAQ (reference sequence). Deletions cut 0 bases from V and 5 bases from J, with 9 bases between. The CDR3 DNA reads TGTGCCAGCAGCTTAGCAGAAGGCCGAGATACGCAGTATTTT. Its protein product is CASSLAEGRDTQYF.

The chain has TRBV29-1 and TRBJ2-2; TRBD1 matches 7 bases. Germline V gives CDR1 SQVTM, CDR2 ANQGSEA. There are 15 residues in the CDR3. The J segment lost 11 bases and the V segment lost 2 bases, leaving 14 bases of the junction unmatched. CDR3 loop: CSVETGTAGRRELFF. The CDR3 DNA reads TGCAGCGTTGAAACCGGGACAGCAGGTCGACGAGAGCTGTTTTTT.

V gene TRBV12-3 or TRBV12-4 combines with J gene TRBJ1-2, with a possible D match to TRBD1 (5 bases). The CDR3 sequence is 14 residues long. V lost 6 bases and J lost 2, with 13 bases in between. The CDR3 nucleotides are TGTGCCAGCAGCCGTGGGGGGGGAAACTATGGCTACACCTTC. Amino acid sequence: CASSRGGGNYGYTF.

This chain uses TRBV15 with TRBJ1-4, with D unresolved. Trimming took off 1 base at V and 8 bases at J, with 8 bases between the two ends. Germline CDR1 reads LNHNV; CDR2 reads YYDKDF (reference sequence). The CDR3 is 13 amino acids. This CDR3 reads CATSRGHNEKLFF. In DNA, the CDR3 is TGTGCCACCAGCAGAGGCCACAACGAAAAACTGTTTTTT. Full variable domain (rest looked up from reference TRBV15 and TRBJ1-4): DAMVIQNPRYQVTQFGKPVTLSCSQTLNHNVMYWYQQKSSQAPKLLFHYYDKDFNNEADTPDNFQSRRPNTSFCFLDIRSPGLGDTAMYLCATSRGHNEKLFFGSGTQLSVL.

The chain has TRBV27 and TRBJ1-1; 7 nucleotides line up with TRBD1. The V segment lost 4 bases and the J segment 1 base; nucleotides outside the gene matches: 15. The CDR3 sequence is 18 residues long. Germline V lookup: CDR1 MNHEY, CDR2 SMNVEV (reference sequence). CDR3 bases: TGTGCCAGCAGTTCAGCACAGGGGAGAGTGGGGGCGAACACTGAAGCTTTCTTT. Amino acids: CASSSAQGRVGANTEAFF.

The chain carries TRBV29-1 and TRBJ2-2; a possible D gene is TRBD2 (7 bases). Germline V gene data show CDR1 as SQVTM and CDR2 as ANQGSEA. V lost 6 bases, J lost 5 bases, and 16 bases lay in between. The CDR3 has 14 residues. CDR3 protein: CSVGGGGRTGELFF. In DNA form, the CDR3 reads TGCAGCGTCGGTGGGGGGGGGCGTACCGGGGAGCTGTTTTTT.

The V call is TRBV3-1, the J call TRBJ1-2, with unresolved D. The CDR3 is 11 residues long. CDR1 is LGHDT, CDR2 YNNKEL, per germline (reference sequence). Trimming took off 4 bases at V and 6 bases at J, with 6 bases between the two ends. The DNA of the CDR3 is TGTGCCAGCAGCCGCGGGCATGGCTACACCTTC. Its protein is CASSRGHGYTF.

The chain combines TRBV27 with TRBJ2-7; 8 positions agree with TRBD2. Germline CDR1 MNHEY, CDR2 SMNVEV (reference sequence). This CDR3 region has 16 residues. V lost 3 bases and J lost 0; bases outside the gene matches: 7. CDR3 in DNA: TGTGCCAGCAGTTTCACCTCCGGGACTAGCTCCTACGAGCAGTACTTC. Protein sequence: CASSFTSGTSSYEQYF.

This chain uses TRBV9 with TRBJ1-4; D not resolved. Germline CDR1 and CDR2: SGDLS and YYNGEE. Trimming removed 4 bases at V and 5 bases at J, with 15 bases between. This CDR3 region has 15 residues. This CDR3 reads CASSLTSGTNEKLFF. CDR3 nucleotide sequence: TGTGCCAGCAGCCTCACTTCAGGAACAAATGAAAAACTGTTTTTT. The variable domain in full, with the rest retrieved from reference TRBV9 and TRBJ1-4, is DSGVTQTPKHLITATGQRVTLRCSPRSGDLSVYWYQQSLDQGLQFLIQYYNGEERAKGNILERFSAQQFPDLHSELNLSSLELGDSALYFCASSLTSGTNEKLFFGSGTQLSVL.

The rearrangement joins TRBV29-1 to TRBJ1-2; possibly TRBD1 for D (5 bases). The CDR3 is 13 amino acids. Germline V gene data show CDR1 as SQVTM and CDR2 as ANQGSEA. Trimming took off 6 bases at V and 5 bases at J, with 16 bases between the two ends. This CDR3 reads CSVYEGLPYGYTF. CDR3 coding DNA: TGCAGCGTCTACGAGGGACTGCCTTATGGCTACACCTTC.

This rearrangement joins TRBV2 to TRBJ1-1; the match to TRBD1 covers 7 bases. Germline V lookup: CDR1 SNHLY, CDR2 FYNNEI. The CDR3 extends over 16 amino acids. V shed 5 bases and J 0 bases; nucleotides not matched to a gene: 9. CDR3 sequence (DNA): TGTGCCAGCAGTCTCCGGGACAGCAAGATGAACACTGAAGCTTTCTTT. The encoded protein is CASSLRDSKMNTEAFF.

This clonotype was seen just once. The chain employs TRBV19 and TRBJ1-5; 11 bases line up with TRBD1. Germline assignment: CDR1 LNHDA and CDR2 SQIVND (reference sequence). This CDR3 is built from 17 residues. V gave up 8 bases and J gave up 0 bases; unmatched junction bases: 9. In DNA form, the CDR3 reads TGTGCCAGTCGGGGGACAGGGGGGAGGAATAGCAATCAGCCCCAGCATTTT. It encodes CASRGTGGRNSNQPQHF.